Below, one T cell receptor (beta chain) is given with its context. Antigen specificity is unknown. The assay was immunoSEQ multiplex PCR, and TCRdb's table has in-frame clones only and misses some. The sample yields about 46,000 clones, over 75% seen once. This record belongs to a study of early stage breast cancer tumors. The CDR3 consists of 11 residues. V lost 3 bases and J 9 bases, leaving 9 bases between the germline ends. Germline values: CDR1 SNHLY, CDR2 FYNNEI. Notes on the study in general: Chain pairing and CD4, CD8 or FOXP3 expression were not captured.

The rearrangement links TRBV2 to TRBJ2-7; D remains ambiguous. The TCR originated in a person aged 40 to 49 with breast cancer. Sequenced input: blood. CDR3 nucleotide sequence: TGTGCCAGCAGTGAGATTGGCTCGCAGTACTTC. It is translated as CASSEIGSQYF.